This T cell receptor (beta chain) appears in the sequencing data of a study of shared clonotypes between healthy human individuals. With respect to this clone: Its antigen remains unidentified.

Broader study findings: Naive subsets, compared against memory subsets, generally had larger estimated richness values. Sharing across a handful of donors was seen in roughly 5% of naive CD4 clonotypes.

Clones were sequenced by immunoSEQ multiplex PCR, and TCRdb holds only the in-frame ones, with some missing. The sample includes more than 150,000 clones, 66% of them seen just once. Germline V gene sequence: CDR1 MNHNS, CDR2 SASEGT. The CDR3 sequence is 14 residues long. V shed 4 bases and J 3 bases; nucleotides not matched to a gene: 3. The sequence derives from a man aged 25-40 years in good health. The chain recombines TRBV6-1 with TRBJ2-1, with 7 bases aligning to TRBD2. Sequenced: memory CD4+ T cells sorted from blood. Subset of the sample: CD45RA-negative fraction. CDR3 sequence (DNA): TGTGCCAGCAGTGGACTAGCCTTCTACAATGAGCAGTTCTTC. It specifies CASSGLAFYNEQFF.